The 6 T cell receptor beta chains reported below all come from one sample, sequenced in a study of CD8+ T cells in alopecia areata. cDNA prepared by RNA extraction and subsequent reverse transcription served as the template for sequencing. Produced via immunoSEQ multiplex PCR; TCRdb's table is partial and in-frame only. The sample has about 2,700 clones, none seen only once. Sequencing was done on a sample of lesional skin. Receptor source: a C3H/HeJ mouse with alopecia areata. This strain has MHC haplotype H2-k.

As for this clone: The gene symbols are mouse symbols. Read coverage stops 4 residues before the CDR3 terminus; the germline J gene supplies the remainder. The rearrangement joins TRBV19 to TRBJ2-5; 10 bases map to TRBD1. The CDR3 has 16 amino acids. V gave up 5 bases and J gave up 3 bases; unmatched junction bases: 9. Germline V gene data show CDR1 as FNHDT and CDR2 as SITEND (reference sequence). The CDR3 region is CASRWADRGGQDTQYF. The sequenced CDR3 bases are TGTGCCAGCAGGTGGGCGGACAGGGGGGGGCAAGAC.

Many counts were recorded for this clone. Germline and genes: mouse. The read halts 4 residues ahead of the CDR3 end, with the missing end drawn from the germline J gene. The chain is built from TRBV31 and TRBJ1-1, with TRBD1 identical over 10 bases. This CDR3 has 14 amino acids. Looked up from germline, CDR1 is GKSSPN and CDR2 is SITVG. The CDR3 reads CAWSRQGASAEVFF. The CDR3 DNA, read in part, is TGTGCCTGGAGTCGACAGGGGGCCTCAGCA.

This clone was recorded a few times. Germline and genes: mouse. The CDR3 end lies 4 residues beyond the end of the read and is filled in from the germline J gene. The chain couples TRBV17 to TRBJ2-2, with a possible D match to TRBD1 (5 bases). Germline V gives CDR1 MNHDT, CDR2 YYDKIL. The CDR3 length is 15 residues. The V end was cut by 3 bases, the J end by 0 bases, with 8 bases between. CDR3 protein: CASSSQGANTGQLYF. The sequenced part of the CDR3 DNA is TGTGCTAGCAGTAGTCAGGGTGCAAACACCGGG.

Notes on this clone: At residue 13, the TCRdb protein departs from the DNA translation, so the protein shown here was derived from the DNA itself. Genes here carry mouse names. The read terminates 3 residues before the CDR3 end, so the remaining end is supplied by the germline J gene. The gene calls are TRBV13-1 and TRBJ1-6; 7 bases map to TRBD1. TRBJ1-6 is filed as an ORF, its function uncertain. CDR1 is NSHNY, CDR2 SYGAGN, per germline. This CDR3 has 16 residues. The V gene end was trimmed by 4 bases and the J gene end by 0 bases; junction bases not matched to a gene: 4. CDR3 loop: CASSIRGHSYNSPLYF. The CDR3 DNA, read in part, is TGTGCCAGCAGTATAAGGGGGCATTCCTATAATTCGCCC.

About this clone: Gene names and germline match the mouse. The read ends 4 residues before the CDR3 terminus; that terminus is restored from the germline J gene. The rearrangement links TRBV13-1 to TRBJ2-2; 10 nucleotides agree with TRBD2. The CDR3 totals 16 residues. Germline CDR1 NSHNY, CDR2 SYGAGN. The J segment lost 4 bases and the V segment lost 0 bases, leaving 3 bases of the junction unmatched. Partial CDR3 DNA: TGTGCCAGCAGTGATGCATACTGGGGGGGCACCGGG. This codes for CASSDAYWGGTG. The entire CDR3 reads CASSDAYWGGTGQLYF.

This clone was recorded many times. These gene names are mouse names. The read is 4 residues too short to cover the CDR3 end, so that end is filled in from the germline J gene. This chain joins TRBV3 and TRBJ2-2; 9 bases line up with TRBD1. The CDR3 is made up of 15 amino acids. Germline CDR1 reads SNHLY; CDR2 reads FYNGKV (reference sequence). J gave up 6 bases and V 3 bases, and 5 bases lay outside the gene matches. The CDR3: CASSFRDRAAGQLYF. The CDR3 DNA, read in part, is TGTGCCAGCAGCTTCCGGGACAGGGCAGCCGGG.